This T cell receptor (beta chain) was identified during a study of cytomegalovirus exposure and HLA in healthy donors. Germline CDR1 reads SGDLS; CDR2 reads YYNGEE. Trimming removed 4 bases from V and 5 bases from J; junction bases left unmatched: 12. This CDR3 comprises 16 residues. This clone came up once. Vbeta (60) and Jbeta (13) primers were used in the PCR. TCRdb keeps only in-frame clones here, not all; method: immunoSEQ multiplex PCR. The sample includes 100,000 or so clones, 60% to 85% seen only once; the top ten take around 8.6%. The sequenced material came from PBMCs. The chain combines TRBV9 with TRBJ2-7; 10 bases match TRBD1. The clonotype originates from a woman between 40 and 55 years old in good health and CMV-seropositive. The CDR3 reads CASSTRSGTGEHEQYF. The CDR3 DNA reads as TGTGCCAGCAGCACCCGGTCTGGGACAGGGGAACACGAGCAGTACTTC.